Listed here are 23 T cell receptor beta chains from one sample, sequenced in a study of blood T cells in healthy people across ages (dated by TCRdb to the mid-2010s). Preparation of the library involved 5' RACE. For sequencing, an Illumina HiSeq 2500 was employed. The second PCR ran for roughly 7 to 11 cycles and used a J-beta primer mix along with a sample-barcoded 5' primer. Clones were called with MiXCR by TCRdb after fastp trimmed the public reads at Q25, and only in-frame beta chains were retained. A single entry per CDR3 protein holds the most common genes and DNA from its merged rows. The sample records hundreds of thousands of distinct CDR3 sequences, roughly 50% of which are singletons. Together, the top ten hold 20% to 30% of the sample. Sequencing was performed on blood. All receptors derive from a man between 35 and 55 years old in good health.

The chain carries TRBV10-3 and TRBJ2-3; D perhaps matches TRBD2 (6 bases). CDR3 size: 13 residues. V shed 4 bases and J shed 6 bases, with 11 bases lying between them. Germline V gives CDR1 ENHRY, CDR2 SYGVKD. CDR3 amino acids: CAISVGLGDTQYF. CDR3 nucleotides: TGTGCCATCAGTGTGGGACTTGGGGATACGCAGTATTTT.

This chain joins TRBV4-1 and TRBJ2-1; TRBD1 matches 9 bases. The CDR3 covers 15 residues. The germline gives CDR1 MGHRA, CDR2 YSYEKL. V was pared by 4 bases and J by 4 bases, with 5 bases of the junction left unmatched. CDR3: CASSPWTGDYNEQFF. For the CDR3, the DNA is TGCGCCAGCAGCCCGTGGACAGGGGATTACAATGAGCAGTTCTTC.

V and J are TRBV14 and TRBJ2-6; D possibly corresponds to TRBD1 (5 bases). Germline values: CDR1 SGHDN, CDR2 FVKESK. Between the trimmed V and J ends, which lost 0 bases and 0 bases, there was a span of 15 bases. The CDR3 runs 19 residues. CDR3 in amino acids: CASSQDARVSHSGANVLTF. DNA for the CDR3: TGTGCCAGCAGCCAAGACGCCAGGGTATCTCACTCTGGGGCCAACGTCCTGACTTTC.

The chain combines TRBV7-2 with TRBJ2-7; D might be TRBD2 (5 bases). The CDR3 covers 14 residues. V was cut by 2 bases and J by 4 bases, with 12 bases left in between. Looked up from germline, CDR1 is SGHTA and CDR2 is FQGNSA. CDR3 nucleotides: TGTGCCAGCAGCTTATTTCCTACGGGGTACGAGCAGTACTTC. It yields the protein CASSLFPTGYEQYF.

The sample holds a few counts of this clonotype. V usage is TRBV6-5 and J usage is TRBJ2-1, with TRBD2 as a possible D gene (5 bases). This CDR3 is built from 11 residues. From germline, CDR1 is MNHEY and CDR2 SVGAGI. Trimming took 8 bases from V and 5 from J, leaving 7 bases between them. The CDR3 loop reads CASASNNEQFF. DNA for the CDR3: TGTGCCAGCGCTAGCAACAATGAGCAGTTCTTC.

This clonotype was detected only once. V and J are TRBV5-1 and TRBJ1-2; 9 bases are shared with TRBD1. CDR3 length equals 14 residues. The germline V gene encodes CDR1 SGHRS and CDR2 YFSETQ. V shed 4 bases and J 6 bases; nucleotides not matched to a gene: 7. The chain's CDR3 is CASSTQTGGNGYTF. The DNA of the CDR3 is TGCGCCAGCAGCACCCAAACAGGGGGCAATGGCTACACCTTC.

The sample holds a few counts of this clonotype. This chain joins TRBV5-1 and TRBJ2-4; D unresolved. Between the trimmed V and J ends, which lost 0 bases and 0 bases, there was a span of 19 bases. CDR3 length equals 19 residues. In germline, CDR1 is SGHRS, CDR2 YFSETQ. CDR3 in DNA: TGCGCCAGCAGCTTGGTGAGGCGGCGGCCCTTGCTAGCCAAAAACATTCAGTACTTC. Its translation is CASSLVRRRPLLAKNIQYF.

The J gene is TRBJ1-3, the V gene TRBV25-1; 7 bases agree with TRBD1. The CDR3 spans 15 residues. Trimming took 5 bases from V and 4 from J; bases not matched to a gene: 8. In germline, CDR1 is MGHDK, CDR2 SYGVNS. In nucleotides, the CDR3 is TGTGCCAGCAGTCCACAAACAGGGGTCGGAAACACCATATATTTT. As protein: CASSPQTGVGNTIYF.

Only one count was recorded for this clonotype. The chain employs TRBV11-3 and TRBJ2-4; either TRBD1 or TRBD2 may supply D (5 bases each). Germline V CDR1 and CDR2: SGHNT, YENEEA. V was cut by 1 base and J by 0 bases, with 10 bases left in between. This CDR3 comprises 16 residues. CDR3 sequence reads: CASSLVGAAAKNIQYF. In DNA form, the CDR3 reads TGTGCCAGCAGCTTAGTCGGGGCAGCAGCCAAAAACATTCAGTACTTC.

In its sample, this clonotype was seen a few times. The V and J genes are TRBV12-3 or TRBV12-4 and TRBJ2-5; D gene ambiguous. The CDR3 is 15 residues long. The V end lost 6 bases, the J end lost 3 bases, and 17 bases lay between the germline ends. DNA of the CDR3: TGTGCCAGCAGCCCGGGTCTTGTCGCGGAAGAGACCCAGTACTTC. Amino acid sequence: CASSPGLVAEETQYF.

This clonotype was recorded many times. The genes are TRBV29-1 and TRBJ2-7; D gene ambiguous. The better agreement between TRBJ2-5 and the DNA end casts doubt on the J call. The V gene's germline CDR1 is SQVTM and CDR2 ANQGSEA. CDR3 length: 11 residues. The CDR3 protein is CSVRTGETQYF. CDR3 DNA: TGCAGCGTTCGCACCGGAGAGACCCAGTACTTC.

Points on this clonotype: The junction departs from the called germline gene at one end, perhaps through a read error. The V and J genes are TRBV6-5 and TRBJ2-6, with D unresolved. From germline, CDR1 is MNHEY and CDR2 SVGAGI. The CDR3 runs 14 residues. This CDR3 is CASGERSGANVLTF. The CDR3 coding sequence is TGTGCCAGCGGGGAAAGGTCTGGAGCCAACGTCCTGACTTTC.

This clonotype was observed a handful of times. J is TRBJ2-5 and V is TRBV20-1; 7 bases fit TRBD2. V was clipped by 7 bases and J by 5 bases; unmatched bases: 7. This CDR3 comprises 12 residues. Germline CDR1 reads DFQATT; CDR2 reads SNEGSKA (reference sequence). CDR3 nucleotide sequence: TGCAGTGGGGCTAGCGGCATGGAGACCCAGTACTTC. Encoded protein: CSGASGMETQYF.

This chain uses TRBV29-1 with TRBJ1-4; TRBD1 is a possible D gene (5 bases). Germline V gene sequence: CDR1 SQVTM, CDR2 ANQGSEA. Trimming shortened V by 6 bases and J by 4 bases, and 12 bases separated the two germline ends. The CDR3 sequence is 13 residues long. The CDR3 spells CSVYGTLNEKLFF. The CDR3 DNA reads as TGCAGCGTATACGGGACGCTTAATGAAAAACTGTTTTTT. The whole variable domain, filled in from reference TRBV29-1 and TRBJ1-4, reads SAVISQKPSRDICQRGTSLTIQCQVDSQVTMMFWYRQQPGQSLTLIATANQGSEATYESGFVIDKFPISRPNLTFSTLTVSNMSPEDSSIYLCSVYGTLNEKLFFGSGTQLSVL.

This clonotype was detected a few times. The gene calls are TRBV29-1 and TRBJ1-2; D is possibly TRBD1 (5 bases). Germline CDR1 and CDR2: SQVTM and ANQGSEA. Trimming left V 6 bases short and J 4 bases short, with 15 bases between. There are 13 residues in the CDR3. The chain's CDR3 is CSVATRGIYGYTF. Written as DNA, the CDR3 is TGCAGCGTAGCGACCCGGGGGATCTATGGCTACACCTTC.

The chain has TRBV5-5 and TRBJ1-5; D is unclear. Trimming took 5 bases from V and 7 from J, leaving 13 bases between them. Looked up from germline, CDR1 is SGHKS and CDR2 is YYEKEE (reference sequence). The CDR3 has 13 residues. In DNA form, the CDR3 reads TGTGCCAGCAGAGAGGGAGGACGCCAGCCCCAGCATTTT. Protein: CASREGGRQPQHF.

This clonotype showed up just a few times. The chain combines TRBV4-3 with TRBJ2-3; D may be TRBD2 (5 bases). The V gene's germline CDR1 is LGHNA and CDR2 YSLEER. CDR3 length: 13 amino acids. Between the trimmed V and J ends, which lost 0 bases and 5 bases, there was a span of 6 bases. The CDR3 sequence is CASSQDAGDTQYF. In nucleotides, the CDR3 is TGCGCCAGCAGCCAAGATGCGGGAGATACGCAGTATTTT.

V and J are TRBV25-1 and TRBJ2-1; the D is unclear. In germline, CDR1 is MGHDK, CDR2 SYGVNS. Trimming cost V 3 bases and J 4 bases, with 13 bases left between them. CDR3 length equals 15 residues. The CDR3 DNA is TGTGCCAGCAGTGAGTCAGCGAGACCATACAATGAGCAGTTCTTC. This codes for CASSESARPYNEQFF.

About this clonotype: The junction departs from the called germline gene at one end, perhaps through a read error. V gene TRBV6-5 combines with J gene TRBJ2-5; 7 bases are shared with TRBD1. The CDR3 extends over 15 amino acids. Germline lookup yields CDR1 MNHEY and CDR2 SVGAGI. The CDR3 DNA reads as TGTGCCGGCAGCCACAGGGGTGAGCTTGAAGAGACCCAGTACTTC. This gives the protein CAGSHRGELEETQYF.

The sample holds a few counts of this clonotype. The CDR3 nucleotides read TGTGCCAGCTTGGGGGAGGGACAGAGACAAGAGACCCAGTACTTC. This gives the protein CASLGEGQRQETQYF. V gene TRBV7-9 combines with J gene TRBJ2-5, with D tentatively TRBD1 or TRBD2 (7 bases each). Germline V gives CDR1 SEHNR, CDR2 FQNEAQ (reference sequence). The ends were cut back, 8 bases at V and 2 bases at J, with 18 bases in the middle. CDR3 size: 15 residues.

The sample holds one count of this clonotype. The chain employs TRBV7-3 and TRBJ2-7, with TRBD2 matching 9 bases. CDR3 length equals 16 residues. The V gene end was trimmed by 2 bases and the J gene end by 0 bases; junction bases not matched to a gene: 5. Germline CDR1 reads SGHTA; CDR2 reads FQGTGA. In DNA form, the CDR3 reads TGTGCCAGCAGCTTATTCGGGACTAGCAACTCCTACGAGCAGTACTTC. This codes for CASSLFGTSNSYEQYF.

The rearrangement links TRBV20-1 to TRBJ1-6; D may be TRBD1 (5 bases). V lost 3 bases and J lost 10, with 22 bases in between. The CDR3 length is 16 residues. Germline V gene sequence: CDR1 DFQATT, CDR2 SNEGSKA (reference sequence). CDR3: CSARIKQDLRGSPLHF. DNA for the CDR3: TGCAGTGCTAGGATCAAGCAGGACCTGCGGGGGTCACCCCTCCACTTT.

The genes are TRBV7-2 and TRBJ2-5, with TRBD2 matching over 11 bases. The J call could be wrong; TRBJ2-7 is a better fit for the DNA end. Germline V CDR1 and CDR2: SGHTA, FQGNSA. This CDR3 region has 13 residues. The CDR3 nucleotides read TGTGCCAGCACGAGACTAGCGGGAAACGAGCAGTACTTC. This encodes CASTRLAGNEQYF.